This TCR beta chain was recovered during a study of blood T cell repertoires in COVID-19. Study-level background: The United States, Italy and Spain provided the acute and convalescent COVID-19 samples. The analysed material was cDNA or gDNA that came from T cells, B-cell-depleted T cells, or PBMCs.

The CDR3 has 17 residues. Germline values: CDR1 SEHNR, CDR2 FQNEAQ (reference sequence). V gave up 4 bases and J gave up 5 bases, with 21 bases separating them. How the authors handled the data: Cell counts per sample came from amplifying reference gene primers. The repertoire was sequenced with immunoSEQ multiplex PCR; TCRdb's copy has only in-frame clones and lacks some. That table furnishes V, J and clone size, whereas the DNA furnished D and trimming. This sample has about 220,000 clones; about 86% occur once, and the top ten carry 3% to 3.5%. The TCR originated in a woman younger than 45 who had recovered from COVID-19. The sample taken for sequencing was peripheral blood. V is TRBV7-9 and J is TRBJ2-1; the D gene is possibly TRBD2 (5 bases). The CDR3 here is CASSYGRVAFTNNEQFF. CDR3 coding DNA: TGTGCCAGCAGCTATGGGCGGGTAGCGTTCACCAACAATGAGCAGTTCTTC.